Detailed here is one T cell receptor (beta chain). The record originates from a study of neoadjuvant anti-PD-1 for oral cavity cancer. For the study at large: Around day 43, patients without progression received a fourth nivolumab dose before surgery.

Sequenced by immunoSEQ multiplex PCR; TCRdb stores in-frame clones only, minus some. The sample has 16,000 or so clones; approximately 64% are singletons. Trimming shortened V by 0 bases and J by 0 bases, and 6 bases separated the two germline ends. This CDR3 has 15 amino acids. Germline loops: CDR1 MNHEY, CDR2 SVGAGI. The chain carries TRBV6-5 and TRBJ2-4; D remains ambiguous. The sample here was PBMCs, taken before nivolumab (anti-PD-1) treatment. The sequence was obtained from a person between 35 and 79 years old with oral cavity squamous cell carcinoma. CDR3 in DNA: TGTGCCAGCAGTTACTCGACGGTAGCCAAAAACATTCAGTACTTC. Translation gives CASSYSTVAKNIQYF.